The 24 T cell receptor beta chains given below trace back to one sample, sequenced in a study of identical twins. TCRdb re-derived calls from the 5' RACE reads in MiXCR, one entry per CDR3 protein. The table includes under 900,000 distinct CDR3 sequences, roughly 20% detected once. The data were also submitted as part of a second study, on T cells expressing NK-cell markers.

Sequencing was performed on PBMCs. These receptors originate from a woman aged 18-29 years in good health.

The J gene is TRBJ2-2, the V gene TRBV11-1; possibly TRBD1 or TRBD2 for D (5 bases each). V was shortened by 5 bases and J by 3 bases, with 31 bases between the two germline ends. Germline V lookup: CDR1 SGHAT, CDR2 FQDESV (reference sequence). This CDR3 region has 21 residues. The CDR3 nucleotides read TGTGCCAGCAGCGTCTATCCGGGACGGCATTACGGGGAGAGGTACACCGGGGAGCTGTTTTTT. This codes for CASSVYPGRHYGERYTGELFF.

This clonotype was recorded a few times. The chain recombines TRBV20-1 with TRBJ2-3; D ambiguous. Trimming took off 3 bases at V and 3 bases at J, with 7 bases between the two ends. The CDR3 length is 12 residues. Per the germline V gene, CDR1 is DFQATT and CDR2 is SNEGSKA (reference sequence). This CDR3 reads CSARKVTDTQYF. The CDR3, as DNA: TGCAGTGCTAGGAAGGTAACAGATACGCAGTATTTT.

This clonotype was counted only a few times. This rearrangement joins TRBV20-1 to TRBJ2-1; the D gene is possibly TRBD2 (7 bases). This CDR3 comprises 13 residues. Trimming took off 3 bases at V and 6 bases at J, with 12 bases between the two ends. Germline loops: CDR1 DFQATT, CDR2 SNEGSKA (reference sequence). This CDR3 reads CSASGGGGNEQFF. The CDR3 DNA reads TGCAGTGCTAGTGGGGGCGGGGGCAATGAGCAGTTCTTC.

This clonotype was counted a few times. The chain is built from TRBV6-4 and TRBJ1-6; D unclear. The germline gives CDR1 MRHNA, CDR2 SNTAGT. V lost 5 bases and J 7 bases, leaving 15 bases between the germline ends. The CDR3 spans 15 residues. The CDR3 protein is CASSITDGPNSPLHF. The CDR3 DNA reads TGTGCCAGCAGTATAACGGACGGTCCGAATTCACCCCTCCACTTT.

At least ten counts were recorded for this clonotype. V is TRBV12-3 or TRBV12-4 and J is TRBJ2-3; 7 bases match TRBD1. The CDR3 is 14 amino acids. V was pared by 5 bases and J by 3 bases, with 5 bases of the junction left unmatched. The CDR3 protein is CASSHRGSTDTQYF. For the CDR3, the DNA is TGTGCCAGCAGTCACAGGGGTTCGACAGATACGCAGTATTTT.

V gene TRBV6-2 or TRBV6-3 combines with J gene TRBJ2-1; 9 bases match TRBD2. V lost 5 bases, J lost 5 bases, and 10 bases stayed unmatched. Germline loops: CDR1 MNHEY, CDR2 SVGEGT. The CDR3 totals 16 residues. CDR3 in amino acids: CASSRLAEGPHNEQFF. CDR3 sequence (DNA): TGTGCCAGCAGTCGACTAGCGGAAGGACCGCACAATGAGCAGTTCTTC.

This clonotype has a count of ten or more. The chain joins TRBV7-2 to TRBJ1-4; the D is unclear. The CDR3 consists of 14 residues. Trimming took 5 bases from V and 0 from J, leaving 7 bases between them. The germline CDR1 and CDR2 sequences are SGHTA and FQGNSA. The CDR3 DNA reads TGTGCCAGCAGCCCCAGCTCAACTAATGAAAAACTGTTTTTT. It specifies CASSPSSTNEKLFF.

This clonotype showed up many times. The rearrangement joins TRBV7-9 to TRBJ2-7, with TRBD1 as a possible D gene (5 bases). From germline, CDR1 is SEHNR and CDR2 FQNEAQ (reference sequence). V dropped 5 bases and J dropped 5 bases, with 10 bases sitting between them. The CDR3 has 12 amino acids. The CDR3 region is CASSIQGNEQYF. The DNA for the CDR3 is TGTGCCAGCAGCATCCAGGGTAACGAGCAGTACTTC.

This clonotype was counted only a few times. This chain uses TRBV6-1 with TRBJ2-7; D perhaps matches TRBD2 (6 bases). Germline CDR1 is MNHNS and CDR2 is SASEGT. The CDR3 spans 13 residues. Trimming removed 3 bases from V and 9 bases from J, with 15 bases in between. This CDR3 is CASSEEGSGRQYF. CDR3 sequence (DNA): TGTGCCAGCAGTGAGGAGGGTTCGGGGCGGCAGTACTTC.

The table lists this clonotype with a few counts. This chain connects TRBV6-5 to TRBJ2-7; D is possibly TRBD1 or TRBD2 (5 bases each). The V gene's germline CDR1 is MNHEY and CDR2 SVGAGI. The CDR3 has 15 residues. The V end was cut by 3 bases, the J end by 6 bases, with 18 bases between. The chain's CDR3 is CASSYQGTYGSEQYF. CDR3 sequence (DNA): TGTGCCAGCAGTTATCAAGGGACCTACGGTTCCGAGCAGTACTTC.

J is TRBJ1-1 and V is TRBV5-6, with 7 bases aligning to TRBD1. V dropped 7 bases and J dropped 3; count of bases not matched to a gene: 6. The length of the CDR3 is 13 residues. CDR1 is SGHDT and CDR2 is YYEEEE in the germline V gene. In DNA, the CDR3 is TGTGCCAGCGAAGCGCAGGGGGACACTGAAGCTTTCTTT. It yields the protein CASEAQGDTEAFF.

This clonotype turned up a few times. The chain uses TRBV4-3 and TRBJ1-4, with D unresolved. Trimming left V 0 bases short and J 7 bases short, with 15 bases between. CDR1 is LGHNA and CDR2 is YSLEER in the germline V gene. This CDR3 spans 16 amino acids. The CDR3 sequence: CASSQDRATGGEKLFF. The CDR3 DNA is TGCGCCAGCAGCCAAGATCGGGCCACCGGTGGTGAAAAACTGTTTTTT.

In regard to this clonotype: Germline is not matched at one junction end, which may reflect a read error. The CDR3 DNA follows: TGTACCACCAGTGCTCGGGGAAGCACAGATACGCAGTATTTT. This translates into CTTSARGSTDTQYF. The chain couples TRBV24-1 to TRBJ2-3, with a possible D match to TRBD2 (5 bases). This CDR3 comprises 14 residues. Germline values: CDR1 KGHDR, CDR2 SFDVKD.

The V call is TRBV7-6, the J call TRBJ2-3, with D maybe TRBD1 (6 bases). This CDR3 is built from 14 residues. Germline V gene sequence: CDR1 SGHVS, CDR2 FNYEAQ. Deletions cut 0 bases from V and 4 bases from J, with 8 bases between. CDR3 residues: CASSLAQGPDTQYF. CDR3 bases: TGTGCCAGCAGCTTAGCACAGGGACCAGATACGCAGTATTTT. Full variable domain (remainder filled in from reference TRBV7-6 and TRBJ2-3): GAGVSQSPRYKVTKRGQDVALRCDPISGHVSLYWYRQALGQGPEFLTYFNYEAQQDKSGLPNDRFSAERPEGSISTLTIQRTEQRDSAMYRCASSLAQGPDTQYFGPGTRLTVL.

This chain joins TRBV4-2 and TRBJ2-5; D remains unclear. From germline, CDR1 is LGHNA and CDR2 YNFKEQ. The ends were cut back, 0 bases at V and 1 base at J, with 15 bases in the middle. This CDR3 has 17 amino acids. CDR3 in amino acids: CASSQESAWAPQETQYF. The DNA for the CDR3 is TGTGCCAGCAGCCAAGAATCGGCATGGGCTCCCCAAGAGACCCAGTACTTC.

The chain carries TRBV12-3 or TRBV12-4 and TRBJ2-7; no clear D. The length of the CDR3 is 13 residues. V dropped 8 bases and J dropped 0 bases, with 11 bases sitting between them. CDR3 in amino acids: CASGSIYSYEQYF. The CDR3 DNA follows: TGTGCCAGCGGATCGATCTACTCCTACGAGCAGTACTTC.

This clonotype was detected only a few times. V gene TRBV3-1 combines with J gene TRBJ1-2; D is ambiguous. Germline CDR1 is LGHDT and CDR2 is YNNKEL (reference sequence). Trimming took 4 bases from V and 8 from J, leaving 17 bases between them. This CDR3 spans 14 amino acids. CDR3 coding DNA: TGTGCCAGCAGCCCGCGCCCGACGACGTTCGGCTACACCTTC. Protein product: CASSPRPTTFGYTF.

The V call is TRBV4-3, the J call TRBJ2-1; 8 bases line up with TRBD2. The CDR3 has 16 amino acids. Germline CDR1 and CDR2: LGHNA and YSLEER. Trimming at V came to 2 bases and at J to 5 bases, leaving 8 bases not matched to a gene. The DNA of the CDR3 is TGCGCCAGCAGCCAAAACCTTAGCGGGAAGCACAATGAGCAGTTCTTC. Protein sequence: CASSQNLSGKHNEQFF.

The CDR3: CASAQRDQPQHF. In DNA form, the CDR3 reads TGTGCTAGTGCCCAAAGGGATCAGCCCCAGCATTTT. The V gene is TRBV12-5, the J gene TRBJ1-5; D uncertain. V dropped 7 bases and J dropped 5 bases, with 9 bases sitting between them. This CDR3 contains 12 residues. In germline, CDR1 is LGHNT, CDR2 FRNRAP.

The chain couples TRBV4-2 to TRBJ2-7; 12 bases line up with TRBD1. Germline assignment: CDR1 LGHNA and CDR2 YNFKEQ. After removal of 1 base from V and 6 bases from J, the junction contained 10 bases not matched to a gene. The CDR3 loop spans 17 amino acids. The DNA for the CDR3 is TGTGCCAGCAGCCAAGGGGGCTACCGGGACAGGGGGCTCGAGCAGTACTTC. Protein sequence: CASSQGGYRDRGLEQYF.

V is TRBV2 and J is TRBJ2-5, with D unresolved. The CDR3 runs 13 residues. Between the trimmed V and J ends, which lost 6 bases and 5 bases, there was a span of 13 bases. Germline V lookup: CDR1 SNHLY, CDR2 FYNNEI. CDR3 sequence (DNA): TGTGCCAGCAGCCCAGACGGCCCGGAGACCCAGTACTTC. Its translation is CASSPDGPETQYF. Full variable domain (missing parts from reference TRBV2 and TRBJ2-5): EPEVTQTPSHQVTQMGQEVILRCVPISNHLYFYWYRQILGQKVEFLVSFYNNEISEKSEIFDDQFSVERPDGSNFTLKIRSTKLEDSAMYFCASSPDGPETQYFGPGTRLLVL.

The chain links TRBV11-3 to TRBJ2-5; perhaps TRBD2 as D (5 bases). The CDR3 totals 15 residues. Germline CDR1 SGHNT, CDR2 YENEEA. V lost 1 base to trimming and J lost 4 bases, with 13 bases between them. The CDR3 region is CASSLVVLAGETQYF. As DNA, the CDR3 is TGTGCCAGCAGCTTAGTAGTGCTAGCCGGAGAGACCCAGTACTTC.

This clonotype has just a few counts. The chain recombines TRBV12-3 or TRBV12-4 with TRBJ1-2, with D tentatively TRBD1 (5 bases). The CDR3 runs 15 residues. Trimming stripped 3 bases from V and 7 bases from J, with 18 bases between. DNA of the CDR3: TGTGCCAGCAGTTTTCGATGGCAGGGCGATTCTGGCTACACCTTC. Its protein is CASSFRWQGDSGYTF.

This clonotype was seen a handful of times. The rearrangement joins TRBV12-3 or TRBV12-4 to TRBJ2-3; D possibly corresponds to TRBD2 (5 bases). The germline V and J ends were trimmed by 1 base and 2 bases, with 10 bases remaining between them. The CDR3 consists of 15 residues. CDR3 nucleotides: TGTGCCAGCAGTTTAGGGGGAGCTACCACAGATACGCAGTATTTT. This sequence encodes CASSLGGATTDTQYF.